What follows are 26 T cell receptor beta chains derived from one specimen sequenced in a study of T cells in Graves' hyperthyroidism and ophthalmopathy (dated by TCRdb to the late 2010s). Receptor amplification or capture employed multiplex PCR. The reads were generated on an Illumina HiSeq 2000. The TCR beta CDR3 regions were amplified from RNA transcripts. A first-round RT-PCR of the TCR CDR3 used the HTBI primer set with the Qiagen OneStep RT-PCR kit. TCRdb trimmed public reads at Q25 via fastp, called clones via MiXCR and kept in-frame beta chains. A single entry per CDR3 protein holds the most common genes and DNA from its merged rows. The sample includes some 650,000 distinct CDR3 sequences, with about a sixth observed a single time. Of the sample, under 3.5% falls within the top ten clones. Sequencing used blood. Receptors were obtained from a woman aged 40 to 50 with Graves' ophthalmopathy.

Comment on this clonotype: A much more abundant neighbour one base away suggests this may be a read error. The V call is TRBV6-5, the J call TRBJ2-3, with D possibly TRBD1 on 5 matching bases. Germline V gene data show CDR1 as MNHEY and CDR2 as SVGAGI. The CDR3 is made up of 14 amino acids. CDR3 coding DNA: TGTGCCAGCAGTTACTCTCAGGGCGCAGATCCGCAGTATTTT. It translates to CASSYSQGADPQYF.

The chain uses TRBV25-1 and TRBJ1-2, with a tentative D call TRBD1 (6 bases). The CDR3 is made up of 13 amino acids. Per germline, CDR1 MGHDK and CDR2 SYGVNS. Trimming removed 6 bases from V and 8 bases from J, with 16 bases in between. CDR3 nucleotides: TGTGCCAGCAGCAGGGGAGGACTCATGGGCTACACCTTC. Translation: CASSRGGLMGYTF.

This chain links TRBV20-1 with TRBJ2-7; 10 bases are shared with TRBD2. This CDR3 region has 16 residues. Losses at the gene ends were 0 bases for V and 2 bases for J; bases not matched to a gene: 7. In germline, CDR1 is DFQATT, CDR2 SNEGSKA (reference sequence). CDR3 amino acids: CSARDPSGSNAYEQYF. CDR3 DNA sequence: TGCAGTGCTAGAGACCCTAGCGGGAGCAACGCCTACGAGCAGTACTTC.

CDR3 DNA sequence: TGTGCCAGCAGGATTGGGGGAGGCAAAAACATTCAGTACTTC. Translation gives CASRIGGGKNIQYF. The rearrangement links TRBV12-3 or TRBV12-4 to TRBJ2-4; D may be TRBD2 (6 bases). The V and J ends lost 6 bases and 3 bases respectively, with 12 bases between them. This CDR3 contains 14 residues.

This clonotype was counted at least ten times. The V gene is TRBV30, the J gene TRBJ1-1; D gene uncertain. V was pared by 6 bases and J by 7 bases, with 12 bases between. From germline, CDR1 is GTSNPN and CDR2 SVGIG (reference sequence). This CDR3 spans 11 amino acids. The CDR3 coding sequence is TGTGCCTGTCCTGGGGAAGGTGAAGCTTTCTTT. This translates into CACPGEGEAFF. The full variable domain, completed using reference TRBV30 and TRBJ1-1, is SQTIHQWPATLVQPVGSPLSLECTVEGTSNPNLYWYRQAAGRGLQLLFYSVGIGQISSEVPQNLSASRPQDRQFILSSKKLLLSDSGFYLCACPGEGEAFFGQGTRLTVV.

This rearrangement joins TRBV7-9 to TRBJ1-6; possibly TRBD1 for D (5 bases). This CDR3 contains 17 residues. The V gene lost 5 bases and the J gene lost 0 bases, with 14 bases spanning the gap. Germline values: CDR1 SEHNR, CDR2 FQNEAQ (reference sequence). CDR3 in DNA: TGTGCCAGCAGCCCTCAAGCAGGGACCTCCTATAATTCACCCCTCCACTTT. This translates into CASSPQAGTSYNSPLHF.

Points on this clonotype: With a much larger clone just one base away, this may be a read error. V and J are TRBV2 and TRBJ2-1, with TRBD2 matching over 10 bases. This CDR3 spans 17 amino acids. Germline trimming cut 5 bases from V and 4 bases from J; bases unmatched to any gene: 11. Germline V lookup: CDR1 SNHLY, CDR2 FYNNEI. CDR3 in DNA: TGTGCCAGCAGTCTTAGGGGGGGACTAGCGAAGTACAATGAGCAGTTCTTC. Translating it yields CASSLRGGLAKYNEQFF.

This clonotype was counted a few times. The chain has TRBV5-5 and TRBJ2-7; the D is unclear. With 0 bases removed from V and 2 bases from J, the gap between germline ends came to 9 bases. The germline CDR1 and CDR2 sequences are SGHKS and YYEKEE (reference sequence). The CDR3 length is 14 residues. The CDR3 reads CASSLEPDTYEQYF. The DNA for the CDR3 is TGTGCCAGCAGCTTGGAACCTGACACCTACGAGCAGTACTTC.

In this sample, this clonotype turned up a few times. A much larger clone lies a single base off, so this may be a read error. This chain connects TRBV12-3 or TRBV12-4 to TRBJ2-3, with D perhaps TRBD1 (6 bases). The CDR3 spans 15 residues. With 4 bases removed from V and 0 bases from J, the gap between germline ends came to 11 bases. The CDR3 here is CASSSRDTSTDTQYF. The CDR3 nucleotides are TGTGCCAGCAGTTCCCGGGACACCAGCACAGATACGCAGTATTTT.

This clonotype was recorded at least ten times. V usage is TRBV20-1 and J usage is TRBJ2-7, with D perhaps matching TRBD2 (6 bases). This CDR3 spans 15 amino acids. Germline-derived CDR1 and CDR2 are DFQATT and SNEGSKA (reference sequence). The germline V and J ends were trimmed by 1 base and 2 bases, with 15 bases remaining between them. CDR3 residues: CSARGGLAFTYEQYF. For the CDR3, the DNA is TGCAGTGCTAGAGGCGGCCTAGCGTTCACCTACGAGCAGTACTTC.

The J gene is TRBJ2-7, the V gene TRBV29-1; D is unresolved. Germline V gene sequence: CDR1 SQVTM, CDR2 ANQGSEA. The V end was cut by 7 bases, the J end by 0 bases, with 16 bases between. The CDR3 is 14 amino acids. The CDR3 sequence is CSARLAIDSYEQYF. Here the CDR3 DNA reads TGCAGCGCCCGCTTGGCGATCGACTCCTACGAGCAGTACTTC.

This clonotype was observed many times. The chain combines TRBV2 with TRBJ2-1; 7 bases agree with TRBD2. The CDR3 extends over 14 amino acids. The germline gives CDR1 SNHLY, CDR2 FYNNEI. V was pared by 4 bases and J by 3 bases, with 3 bases of the junction left unmatched. CDR3 sequence reads: CASSVKRDYNEQFF. The CDR3 nucleotides are TGTGCCAGCAGTGTGAAGCGGGACTACAATGAGCAGTTCTTC.

This clonotype was observed at least ten times. The chain combines TRBV2 with TRBJ1-5, with unresolved D. Trimming stripped 2 bases from V and 4 bases from J, with 3 bases between. The CDR3 consists of 12 residues. Germline CDR1 reads SNHLY; CDR2 reads FYNNEI. Here the CDR3 DNA reads TGTGCCAGCAGTGAAACGAATCAGCCCCAGCATTTT. The encoded protein is CASSETNQPQHF.

There are many counts of this clonotype. This rearrangement joins TRBV9 to TRBJ1-1, with 10 positions matching TRBD1. The germline gives CDR1 SGDLS, CDR2 YYNGEE. V was clipped by 3 bases and J by 3 bases; unmatched bases: 5. This CDR3 is built from 15 residues. The CDR3 spells CASSGRQGADTEAFF. CDR3 DNA: TGTGCCAGCAGCGGGAGACAGGGGGCGGACACTGAAGCTTTCTTT. The complete variable domain, with remaining parts taken from reference TRBV9 and TRBJ1-1, reads DSGVTQTPKHLITATGQRVTLRCSPRSGDLSVYWYQQSLDQGLQFLIQYYNGEERAKGNILERFSAQQFPDLHSELNLSSLELGDSALYFCASSGRQGADTEAFFGQGTRLTVV.

J is TRBJ2-2 and V is TRBV5-1; D ambiguous. This CDR3 has 16 residues. V was clipped by 4 bases and J by 3 bases, with 16 bases between them. The germline gives CDR1 SGHRS, CDR2 YFSETQ. This CDR3 reads CASSLVGGRDTGELFF. In DNA, the CDR3 is TGCGCCAGCAGCCTGGTAGGCGGCAGAGACACCGGGGAGCTGTTTTTT.

This clonotype has a handful of counts. The chain combines TRBV6-5 with TRBJ1-2, with TRBD1 as a possible D gene (5 bases). In germline, CDR1 is MNHEY, CDR2 SVGAGI. CDR3 length: 15 amino acids. Trimming cost V 6 bases and J 2 bases, with 16 bases left between them. CDR3 DNA: TGTGCCAGCAGCGAAGAAGGGACCGGAAACTATGGCTACACCTTC. Residues: CASSEEGTGNYGYTF.

This clonotype was observed at least ten times. The genes are TRBV28 and TRBJ2-3; no definite D call. This CDR3 comprises 14 residues. From germline, CDR1 is MDHEN and CDR2 SYDVKM. V was cut by 3 bases and J by 11 bases, with 18 bases left in between. Written as DNA, the CDR3 is TGTGCCAGCAGTTTCAGGCGTGGAAAGCCCAGGCAGTATTTT. Protein sequence: CASSFRRGKPRQYF.

This clonotype occurred many times. The chain combines TRBV28 with TRBJ1-4; tentative D call: TRBD1 (5 bases). V was clipped by 5 bases and J by 8 bases, with 12 bases between them. Germline V gene sequence: CDR1 MDHEN, CDR2 SYDVKM. The CDR3 totals 13 residues. The CDR3, as DNA: TGTGCCAGCAGTCCGTCGGGACGGGAAAAACTGTTTTTT. Translated: CASSPSGREKLFF.

In its sample, this clonotype was seen many times. J is TRBJ1-1 and V is TRBV28; D is unclear. Germline V gene sequence: CDR1 MDHEN, CDR2 SYDVKM. The CDR3 length is 14 residues. V was clipped by 3 bases and J by 3 bases, with 11 bases between them. CDR3 loop: CASSFEGWDTEAFF. The CDR3 DNA sequence: TGTGCCAGCAGTTTTGAGGGATGGGACACTGAAGCTTTCTTT.

This clonotype was counted ten times or more. This sequence joins TRBV18 and TRBJ1-2; D remains unclear. The length of the CDR3 is 14 residues. The germline CDR1 and CDR2 sequences are KGHSH and LQKENI. The V end lost 5 bases, the J end lost 0 bases, and 10 bases lay between the germline ends. The CDR3 region has the DNA TGTGCCAGCTCAAGGAGCAGTACTAACTATGGCTACACCTTC. This codes for CASSRSSTNYGYTF.

This chain connects TRBV28 to TRBJ2-7; D gene ambiguous. The CDR3 loop spans 16 amino acids. V shed 5 bases and J shed 4 bases, with 21 bases lying between them. Germline V CDR1 and CDR2: MDHEN, SYDVKM. DNA of the CDR3: TGTGCCAGCAGTACCCACCAGACGGGTCCGGCGTACGAGCAGTACTTC. Protein: CASSTHQTGPAYEQYF.

The rearrangement links TRBV28 to TRBJ1-5; D is unclear. Looked up from germline, CDR1 is MDHEN and CDR2 is SYDVKM. The CDR3 runs to 13 residues. The V gene lost 6 bases and the J gene lost 4 bases, with 10 bases spanning the gap. CDR3 loop: CASSRSVNQPQHF. The CDR3 DNA reads TGTGCCAGCAGCCGATCAGTGAATCAGCCCCAGCATTTT.

In its sample, this clonotype was seen many times. The chain recombines TRBV20-1 with TRBJ2-7; TRBD1 aligns across 7 bases. Per germline, CDR1 DFQATT and CDR2 SNEGSKA (reference sequence). The CDR3 extends over 13 amino acids. Trimming took 5 bases from V and 3 from J; bases not matched to a gene: 7. DNA for the CDR3: TGCAGTGCTTTGTTGACAGGGATCTACGAGCAGTACTTC. The encoded protein is CSALLTGIYEQYF.

This clonotype was detected ten times or more. J is TRBJ1-1 and V is TRBV20-1, with TRBD1 matching 9 bases. Germline CDR1 reads DFQATT; CDR2 reads SNEGSKA (reference sequence). Unmatched junction bases numbered 3, after V lost 5 bases and J lost 11 bases. There are 10 residues in the CDR3. The CDR3 DNA reads as TGCAGTGCTGGGGACAGGGACGCTTTCTTT. Its protein product is CSAGDRDAFF.

The J gene is TRBJ2-2, the V gene TRBV6-1, with 9 bases lining up with TRBD1. CDR1 and CDR2 (germline): MNHNS, SASEGT. This CDR3 region has 14 residues. V was pared by 10 bases and J by 3 bases, with 6 bases of the junction left unmatched. CDR3 sequence (DNA): TGTGCCATGACGACAGGGGGTGACACCGGGGAGCTGTTTTTT. Translated: CAMTTGGDTGELFF.

This clonotype has a single count. The gene calls are TRBV6-1 and TRBJ2-1; TRBD1 agrees at 7 bases. The V gene's germline CDR1 is MNHNS and CDR2 SASEGT. Losses at the gene ends were 3 bases for V and 1 base for J; bases not matched to a gene: 3. The CDR3 contains 15 residues. For the CDR3, the DNA is TGTGCCAGCAGTGAGGAGACAGGGTCCTACAATGAGCAGTTCTTC. This codes for CASSEETGSYNEQFF.